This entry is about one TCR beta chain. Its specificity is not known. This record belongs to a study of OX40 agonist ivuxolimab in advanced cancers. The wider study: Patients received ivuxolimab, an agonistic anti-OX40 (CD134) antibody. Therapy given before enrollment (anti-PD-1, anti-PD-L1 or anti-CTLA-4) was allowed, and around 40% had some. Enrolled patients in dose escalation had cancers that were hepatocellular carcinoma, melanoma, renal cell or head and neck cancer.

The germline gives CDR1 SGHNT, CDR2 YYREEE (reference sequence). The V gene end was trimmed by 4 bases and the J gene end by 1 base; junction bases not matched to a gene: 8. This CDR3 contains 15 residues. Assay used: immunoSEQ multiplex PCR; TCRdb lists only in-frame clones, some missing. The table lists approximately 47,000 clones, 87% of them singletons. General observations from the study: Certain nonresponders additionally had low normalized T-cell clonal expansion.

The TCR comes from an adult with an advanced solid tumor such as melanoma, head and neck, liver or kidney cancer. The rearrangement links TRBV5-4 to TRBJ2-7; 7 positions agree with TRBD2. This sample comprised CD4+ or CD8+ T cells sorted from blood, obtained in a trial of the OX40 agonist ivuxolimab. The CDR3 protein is CASSPDAGVSYEQYF. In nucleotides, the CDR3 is TGTGCCAGCAGCCCGGACGCGGGAGTTTCCTACGAGCAGTACTTC.